The 13 T cell receptor beta chains given below trace back to one sample, sequenced in a study of identical twins. In TCRdb, the 5' RACE reads were re-called with MiXCR into one record per CDR3 protein. The sample records hundreds of thousands of distinct CDR3 sequences, about a tenth being singletons. The sample taken for sequencing was memory (CD45RO+) T cells sorted from blood. Every receptor here comes from a young woman in good health.

This sequence joins TRBV5-1 and TRBJ2-7, with D possibly being TRBD1 (5 bases). V lost 0 bases and J 6 bases, leaving 16 bases between the germline ends. This CDR3 spans 15 amino acids. The germline CDR1 and CDR2 sequences are SGHRS and YFSETQ. The CDR3 sequence: CASSLGQGVRREQYF. The CDR3 nucleotides are TGCGCCAGCAGCTTGGGGCAGGGCGTTCGTCGCGAGCAGTACTTC.

This clonotype turned up a few times. The V call is TRBV6-1, the J call TRBJ2-3; 14 bases are shared with TRBD2. The CDR3 is made up of 19 amino acids. Trimming cost V 5 bases and J 2 bases; bases outside gene matches: 12. Looked up from germline, CDR1 is MNHNS and CDR2 is SASEGT. The CDR3: CASSPLPGLAGVDTDTQYF. As DNA, the CDR3 is TGTGCCAGCAGTCCTCTTCCGGGACTAGCGGGAGTGGACACAGATACGCAGTATTTT.

This clonotype was seen many times. The V gene is TRBV21-1, the J gene TRBJ1-5. TRBV21-1 is recorded as a pseudogene. The CDR3 has 15 amino acids. The CDR3 loop is CASSKERRAGRPQHF. DNA of the CDR3: TGTGCCAGCAGCAAAGAACGCAGGGCGGGAAGGCCCCAGCATTTT.

This clonotype was observed a few times. CDR3: CSAAGLAASYEQYF. Written as DNA, the CDR3 is TGCAGTGCCGCGGGACTAGCGGCCTCCTACGAGCAGTACTTC. The chain uses TRBV20-1 and TRBJ2-7; 11 bases match TRBD2. CDR1 and CDR2 (germline): DFQATT, SNEGSKA (reference sequence). J gave up 0 bases and V 6 bases, and 4 bases lay outside the gene matches. There are 14 residues in the CDR3.

The V and J genes are TRBV27 and TRBJ2-5; D call uncertain. Per the germline V gene, CDR1 is MNHEY and CDR2 is SMNVEV (reference sequence). The CDR3 consists of 13 residues. Trimming cost V 3 bases and J 5 bases, with 10 bases left between them. The CDR3 spells CASSFLGWETQYF. CDR3 DNA: TGTGCCAGCAGTTTTCTAGGCTGGGAGACCCAGTACTTC.

This clonotype was picked up a small number of times. The CDR3, as DNA: TGCGCCAGCAGCTTGGAAACAGGGGGCCAAGAGACCCAGTACTTC. The encoded protein is CASSLETGGQETQYF. The rearrangement joins TRBV5-1 to TRBJ2-5; 8 bases are shared with TRBD1. V shed 0 bases, J shed 1 base, and the junction held 2 bases outside the gene matches. CDR3 length equals 15 residues. CDR1 and CDR2 (germline): SGHRS, YFSETQ. Drawing the rest from reference TRBV5-1 and TRBJ2-5, the complete variable domain is KAGVTQTPRYLIKTRGQQVTLSCSPISGHRSVSWYQQTPGQGLQFLFEYFSETQRNKGNFPGRFSGRQFSNSRSEMNVSTLELGDSALYLCASSLETGGQETQYFGPGTRLLVL.

This clonotype was detected only a few times. The genes are TRBV15 and TRBJ1-1, with D unresolved. The ends were cut back, 5 bases at V and 0 bases at J, with 10 bases in the middle. This CDR3 is built from 14 residues. From germline, CDR1 is LNHNV and CDR2 YYDKDF (reference sequence). DNA of the CDR3: TGTGCCACCAGCGGACGAAACCTGAACACTGAAGCTTTCTTT. Its protein product is CATSGRNLNTEAFF.

This clonotype has a handful of counts. V usage is TRBV7-2 and J usage is TRBJ2-7; 9 bases are a match to TRBD1. V shed 0 bases, J shed 4 bases, and the junction held 4 bases outside the gene matches. The CDR3 contains 15 residues. Looked up from germline, CDR1 is SGHTA and CDR2 is FQGNSA. In DNA form, the CDR3 reads TGTGCCAGCAGCTTAGCCTTCGGACAGGGGTACGAGCAGTACTTC. Translation gives CASSLAFGQGYEQYF.

The chain uses TRBV27 and TRBJ1-6; D might be TRBD1 (6 bases). Looked up from germline, CDR1 is MNHEY and CDR2 is SMNVEV (reference sequence). Trimming removed 7 bases at V and 10 bases at J, with 17 bases between. This CDR3 spans 14 amino acids. CDR3 sequence (DNA): TGTGCCAGCACCATTACAGCAGGGGACTCACCCCTCCACTTT. It specifies CASTITAGDSPLHF.

This clonotype came up many times. This chain joins TRBV7-2 and TRBJ1-1; D gene unclear. The CDR3 is 11 amino acids. Trimming removed 6 bases from V and 7 bases from J, with 9 bases in between. CDR1 and CDR2 from the germline V gene are SGHTA and FQGNSA. In DNA, the CDR3 is TGTGCCAGCAGGATCGGGGTTGAAGCTTTCTTT. Translating it yields CASRIGVEAFF.

This clonotype came up many times. The chain couples TRBV5-1 to TRBJ2-1; TRBD2 agrees at 13 bases. V trimming: 7 bases; J trimming: 7 bases; junction bases outside the gene matches: 8. The CDR3 contains 15 residues. The germline V gene has CDR1 SGHRS and CDR2 YFSETQ. CDR3 in DNA: TGCGCCAGCCGACCCCCGGGACTAGCGGGAAATGAGCAGTTCTTC. Protein: CASRPPGLAGNEQFF.

V gene TRBV2 combines with J gene TRBJ2-3; D may match TRBD1 or TRBD2 (6 bases each). There are 14 residues in the CDR3. Trimming shortened V by 6 bases and J by 3 bases, and 13 bases separated the two germline ends. Germline V gene sequence: CDR1 SNHLY, CDR2 FYNNEI. The CDR3 DNA reads as TGTGCCAGCAGGGGACGGGGGCTTACAGATACGCAGTATTTT. Its protein product is CASRGRGLTDTQYF.

At least ten counts were recorded for this clonotype. The chain is built from TRBV7-8 and TRBJ2-7, with D perhaps given as TRBD1 or TRBD2 (6 bases each). The CDR3 has 16 residues. V lost 5 bases to trimming and J lost 1 base, with 18 bases between them. The germline gives CDR1 SGHVS, CDR2 FQNEAQ. DNA of the CDR3: TGTGCCAGCAGCCCCCAAGGGGGGCGCTTATCCTACGAGCAGTACTTC. Protein product: CASSPQGGRLSYEQYF.